What follows is one TCR beta chain and its context. Its antigen is still unknown. A read error may account for a junction end that differs from germline. The CDR3 consists of 13 residues. Per germline, CDR1 MNHEY and CDR2 SVGAGI. None of the donors, who were healthy HIV-negative adults, had recently had acute infections or vaccinations. This sample is drawn from a study of shared clonotypes between healthy human individuals. Sequencing was performed with immunoSEQ multiplex PCR; in TCRdb, only in-frame clones are kept and a portion is missing. The repertoire consists of millions of clones, with around 90% occurring once and the leading ten covering roughly 0.15%. General study results and limits: Clonotypes that were shared across a few donors made up around 5% of naive CD4 clonotypes.

The sequenced sample consisted of naive CD4+ T cells sorted from blood. The subset: CD45RA+ positively selected. The sequence came from a man aged 18 to 35 in good health. V and J are TRBV6-5 and TRBJ1-2; D may be TRBD1 (5 bases). For the CDR3, the DNA is TGTGCCAGCAGCCGCGGGGGGGGACGCCCTGGAGCCTTC. The encoded protein is CASSRGGGRPGAF.